These T cell receptor beta chains were read from a single sample in a study of Tregs in tolerant kidney transplant recipients. Their antigens remain unidentified. The repertoire was sequenced with immunoSEQ multiplex PCR; TCRdb's copy has only in-frame clones and lacks some. The sample yields tens of thousands of clones, 95% seen once. Input material: Tregs from blood cultured with allogeneic cells. These receptors all come from a human donor in good health. Each CDR3 is given with its conserved first and last residue. Fields, in order: J gene, V gene, D gene, clone size, CDR3 DNA, CDR3 protein. D genes are given only for firm matches. Expanded clones get a size class; other rows say once, few or many, or leave the size out.

j_call: TRBJ1-3
v_call: TRBV9
d_call: -
clone_size: few
cdr3_nt: TGTGCCAGCAGCGTAGGGGGAAACACCATATATTTT
cdr3_aa: CASSVGGNTIYF

j_call: TRBJ2-1
v_call: TRBV18
d_call: TRBD2
clone_size: -
cdr3_nt: TGTGCCAGCTCAATCTCGGCGGGAGGGATCGACAATGAGCAGTTCTTC
cdr3_aa: CASSISAGGIDNEQFF

j_call: TRBJ2-2
v_call: TRBV4-1
d_call: -
clone_size: -
cdr3_nt: TGCGCCAGCAGCCCGCTTCAGGCCCGAAAGACCGGGGAGCTGTTTTTT
cdr3_aa: CASSPLQARKTGELFF

j_call: TRBJ2-1
v_call: TRBV5-1
d_call: -
clone_size: once
cdr3_nt: TGCGCCAGCAGTGGCGGGACACTTTACAATGAGCAGTTCTTC
cdr3_aa: CASSGGTLYNEQFF

j_call: TRBJ1-4
v_call: TRBV29-1
d_call: -
clone_size: -
cdr3_nt: TGCAGCGTTGGGGACTGGGGGTCTAATGAAAAACTGTTTTTT
cdr3_aa: CSVGDWGSNEKLFF

j_call: TRBJ2-5
v_call: TRBV30
d_call: TRBD2
clone_size: once
cdr3_nt: TGTGCCTCCACGTTTGGTAGCGGGGGCCCCGGGGAGACCCAGTACTTC
cdr3_aa: CASTFGSGGPGETQYF

j_call: TRBJ2-3
v_call: TRBV12-5
d_call: -
clone_size: once
cdr3_nt: TGTGCTAGTGGTTACCATGGGACAGATACGCAGTATTTT
cdr3_aa: CASGYHGTDTQYF

j_call: TRBJ2-5
v_call: TRBV27
d_call: -
clone_size: -
cdr3_nt: TGTGCCAGCAGTTTTAAGGGTAAGCAAGAGACCCAGTACTTC
cdr3_aa: CASSFKGKQETQYF

j_call: TRBJ1-1
v_call: TRBV19
d_call: -
clone_size: -
cdr3_nt: TGTGCCAGTAGAGACAGGAGCTATTGGGGCACTGAAGCTTTCTTT
cdr3_aa: CASRDRSYWGTEAFF

j_call: TRBJ1-1
v_call: TRBV9
d_call: -
clone_size: -
cdr3_nt: TGTGCCAGCAGCGTAATCGGAAGAAGGGACACTGAAGCTTTCTTT
cdr3_aa: CASSVIGRRDTEAFF

j_call: TRBJ2-1
v_call: TRBV7-6
d_call: TRBD2
clone_size: -
cdr3_nt: TGTGCCAGCAGCTTGACTAGCACCAATGAGCAGTTCTTC
cdr3_aa: CASSLTSTNEQFF

j_call: TRBJ1-3
v_call: TRBV5-1
d_call: -
clone_size: -
cdr3_nt: TGCGCCAGCAGCTTGGAAGGTCGGGTCTCTGGAAACACCATATATTTT
cdr3_aa: CASSLEGRVSGNTIYF

j_call: TRBJ2-5
v_call: TRBV7-8
d_call: TRBD1
clone_size: once
cdr3_nt: TGTGCCAGCAGCATATCGACAGGGCCAGGGGAGACCCAGTACTTC
cdr3_aa: CASSISTGPGETQYF

j_call: TRBJ1-1
v_call: TRBV2
d_call: -
clone_size: -
cdr3_nt: TGTGCCAGCAAGGGGAGGTTAAACACTGAAGCTTTCTTT
cdr3_aa: CASKGRLNTEAFF

j_call: TRBJ1-2
v_call: TRBV7-3
d_call: -
clone_size: -
cdr3_nt: TGTGCCAGCAGCCCAGACAGCAGTTACTATGGCTACACCTTC
cdr3_aa: CASSPDSSYYGYTF

j_call: TRBJ2-1
v_call: TRBV7-9
d_call: TRBD2
clone_size: -
cdr3_nt: TGTGCCAGCAGCATTGGGACTAGCGGGAGTTCCTACAATGAGCAGTTCTTC
cdr3_aa: CASSIGTSGSSYNEQFF

j_call: TRBJ2-2
v_call: TRBV5-1
d_call: -
clone_size: -
cdr3_nt: TGCGCCAGCAGCTTGAGCCCTGTCACCGGGGAGCTGTTTTTT
cdr3_aa: CASSLSPVTGELFF

j_call: TRBJ1-2
v_call: TRBV14
d_call: -
clone_size: -
cdr3_nt: TGTGCCAGCAGCCAAGAAGTGAGGGGGGGAAACTATGGCTACACCTTC
cdr3_aa: CASSQEVRGGNYGYTF

j_call: TRBJ1-3
v_call: TRBV27
d_call: -
clone_size: -
cdr3_nt: TGTGCCAGCAGTCCCCACCCGAGACAGATCTCTGGAAACACCATATATTTT
cdr3_aa: CASSPHPRQISGNTIYF

j_call: TRBJ1-6
v_call: TRBV14
d_call: -
clone_size: -
cdr3_nt: TGTGCCAGCAGCCAAGATCTTGGGGGGATTTCACCCCTCCACTTT
cdr3_aa: CASSQDLGGISPLHF

j_call: TRBJ2-7
v_call: TRBV11-2
d_call: -
clone_size: -
cdr3_nt: TGTGCCAGCAGCCGCGGGACAGCCTACGAGCAGTACTTC
cdr3_aa: CASSRGTAYEQYF

j_call: TRBJ1-3
v_call: TRBV6-6
d_call: -
clone_size: -
cdr3_nt: TGTGCCAGCAGTAGGGGCAGCAACTCTGGAAACACCATATATTTT
cdr3_aa: CASSRGSNSGNTIYF

j_call: TRBJ2-5
v_call: TRBV5-6
d_call: -
clone_size: -
cdr3_nt: TGTGCCAGCAGCTTATTATCCACCCAGGAGACCCAGTACTTC
cdr3_aa: CASSLLSTQETQYF

j_call: TRBJ2-3
v_call: TRBV5-1
d_call: -
clone_size: -
cdr3_nt: TGCGCCAGCAGCACCACCGGGACTGGTGATACGCAGTATTTT
cdr3_aa: CASSTTGTGDTQYF

j_call: TRBJ1-4
v_call: TRBV5-1
d_call: -
clone_size: -
cdr3_nt: TGCGCCAGCAGCTTCTATTCCGGAGTTCCTGAAAAACTGTTTTTT
cdr3_aa: CASSFYSGVPEKLFF

j_call: TRBJ2-1
v_call: TRBV19
d_call: TRBD2
clone_size: -
cdr3_nt: TGTGCCAGTAGTATGGCCAGCGGGGGGCTTTATGGGAATGAGCAGTTCTTC
cdr3_aa: CASSMASGGLYGNEQFF

j_call: TRBJ2-7
v_call: TRBV5-4
d_call: TRBD1
clone_size: -
cdr3_nt: TGTGCCAGCAGCCACGGGACAGGCTACGAGCAGTACTTC
cdr3_aa: CASSHGTGYEQYF

j_call: TRBJ2-1
v_call: TRBV2
d_call: -
clone_size: -
cdr3_nt: TGTGCCAGCAGTGTGGTTTCATGGGGCAATGAGCAGTTCTTC
cdr3_aa: CASSVVSWGNEQFF

j_call: TRBJ1-2
v_call: TRBV10-3
d_call: -
clone_size: -
cdr3_nt: TGTGCCATCAGTTTCGGGGGTAACTATGGCTACACCTTC
cdr3_aa: CAISFGGNYGYTF